Each of the 30 T cell receptor beta chains below was sequenced from the same sample in a study of cytomegalovirus exposure and HLA in healthy donors. 13 Jbeta primers and 60 Vbeta primers were used for the PCR. The table came from immunoSEQ multiplex PCR; TCRdb's copy has only in-frame clones and leaves some out. This sample carries tens of thousands of clones, approximately 79% of them seen once, and the ten largest clones take less than 3.5%. The sequenced material came from PBMCs. These receptors originate from a woman between 25 and 40 years old in good health and CMV-seronegative.

This clone was detected a few times. This sequence joins TRBV5-4 and TRBJ2-5, with a tentative D call TRBD2 (5 bases). The V gene's germline CDR1 is SGHNT and CDR2 YYREEE (reference sequence). Trimming took off 5 bases at V and 5 bases at J, with 13 bases between the two ends. The CDR3 sequence is 13 residues long. DNA of the CDR3: TGTGCCAGCAGGGCTCCCACGGGGGAGACCCAGTACTTC. Protein sequence: CASRAPTGETQYF.

The chain is built from TRBV11-3 and TRBJ1-1; the D gene is possibly TRBD1 (5 bases). Trimming pared 5 bases from V and 10 bases from J, leaving 14 bases between. CDR3 length: 12 residues. Germline lookup yields CDR1 SGHNT and CDR2 YENEEA. The CDR3 DNA follows: TGTGCCAGCAGCACCCGGGACGGGAGAGCTTTCTTT. This codes for CASSTRDGRAFF.

A word on this clone: Other DNA sequences of this sample code for an identical CDR3. The J gene is TRBJ2-4, the V gene TRBV11-3, with 9 bases aligning to TRBD1. The CDR3 spans 14 residues. Germline V gene data show CDR1 as SGHNT and CDR2 as YENEEA. The ends lost 5 bases at V and 7 bases at J; junction bases unmatched: 6. Written as DNA, the CDR3 is TGTGCCAGCAGCCCCGACAGGGGGTTGAACATTCAGTACTTC. It encodes CASSPDRGLNIQYF.

The CDR3: CASSFGTGGVQPQHF. CDR3 coding DNA: TGTGCCAGCAGCTTCGGGACAGGGGGCGTTCAGCCCCAGCATTTT. This chain uses TRBV9 with TRBJ1-5; 12 nucleotides match TRBD1. Per the germline V gene, CDR1 is SGDLS and CDR2 is YYNGEE. This CDR3 comprises 15 residues. V lost 4 bases to trimming and J lost 6 bases; unmatched junction nucleotides: 5.

About this clone: In the same sample, other DNA sequences code for this CDR3. The genes are TRBV18 and TRBJ2-1; 9 nucleotides line up with TRBD1. The CDR3 spans 13 residues. V lost 6 bases and J lost 10; bases outside the gene matches: 7. Germline V gene lookup returns CDR1 KGHSH and CDR2 LQKENI. CDR3 amino acids: CASSPGTGQEQFF. The CDR3 DNA follows: TGTGCCAGCTCGCCGGGGACAGGGCAGGAGCAGTTCTTC.

The chain employs TRBV10-3 and TRBJ2-1; 8 bases map to TRBD2. The CDR3 is made up of 12 amino acids. Germline V CDR1 and CDR2: ENHRY, SYGVKD. V shed 10 bases and J 9 bases; nucleotides not matched to a gene: 8. CDR3 region: CATTGGGTEQFF. CDR3 DNA sequence: TGTGCCACGACCGGCGGGGGGACTGAGCAGTTCTTC.

The V call is TRBV7-2, the J call TRBJ1-5, with TRBD1 matching over 9 bases. CDR1 and CDR2 from the germline V gene are SGHTA and FQGNSA. The J segment lost 5 bases and the V segment lost 5 bases, leaving 4 bases of the junction unmatched. This CDR3 comprises 14 residues. CDR3 in DNA: TGTGCCAGCAGCGCCAGGACAGGGGATCAGCCCCAGCATTTT. It specifies CASSARTGDQPQHF.

The rearrangement uses TRBV19 and TRBJ1-5; TRBD1 matches at 12 bases. Germline V gives CDR1 LNHDA, CDR2 SQIVND (reference sequence). CDR3 length: 15 residues. V dropped 5 bases and J dropped 9; count of bases not matched to a gene: 8. CDR3 sequence (DNA): TGTGCCAGTAGTTGGGGACAGGGGGCGTCACGGCCCCAGCATTTT. This sequence encodes CASSWGQGASRPQHF.

This clone was observed a single time. V is TRBV18 and J is TRBJ1-3; TRBD1 matches 10 bases. This CDR3 comprises 15 residues. V dropped 4 bases and J dropped 3; count of bases not matched to a gene: 3. Looked up from germline, CDR1 is KGHSH and CDR2 is LQKENI. The CDR3 here is CASSLGTGDGNTIYF. The CDR3 nucleotides read TGTGCCAGCTCACTTGGGACAGGGGATGGAAACACCATATATTTT.

The chain links TRBV29-1 to TRBJ1-2; 8 nucleotides align to TRBD1. Germline CDR1 reads SQVTM; CDR2 reads ANQGSEA. The CDR3 has 15 residues. Unmatched junction bases numbered 7, after V lost 2 bases and J lost 2 bases. The CDR3 coding sequence is TGCAGCGTTGAACTCCGGACAGGGAGGAACTATGGCTACACCTTC. It is translated as CSVELRTGRNYGYTF.

This clone has a single count. The chain joins TRBV7-9 to TRBJ1-2; 9 bases are shared with TRBD1. The V gene's germline CDR1 is SEHNR and CDR2 FQNEAQ (reference sequence). The V and J ends lost 2 bases and 0 bases, in that order; junction bases with no gene match: 4. This CDR3 contains 16 residues. The CDR3 spells CASSLRDREPNYGYTF. The CDR3 DNA is TGTGCCAGCAGCTTACGGGACAGGGAACCTAACTATGGCTACACCTTC.

The chain is built from TRBV25-1 and TRBJ2-2; 9 bases are shared with TRBD1. This CDR3 comprises 14 residues. J was trimmed by 6 bases and V by 2 bases; bases with no gene match: 1. Per the germline V gene, CDR1 is MGHDK and CDR2 is SYGVNS. As DNA, the CDR3 is TGTGCCAGCAGTGAAGACAGGGGGGCCGGGGAGCTGTTTTTT. It encodes CASSEDRGAGELFF.

The chain is built from TRBV30 and TRBJ2-1; maybe TRBD2 (5 bases). Trimming left V 2 bases short and J 7 bases short, with 12 bases between. Looked up from germline, CDR1 is GTSNPN and CDR2 is SVGIG (reference sequence). This CDR3 has 13 residues. The CDR3 DNA reads as TGTGCCTGGAGTTGGGTCGGAGGAAATGAGCAGTTCTTC. It yields the protein CAWSWVGGNEQFF. Supplemented by reference TRBV30 and TRBJ2-1, the full variable domain reads SQTIHQWPATLVQPVGSPLSLECTVEGTSNPNLYWYRQAAGRGLQLLFYSVGIGQISSEVPQNLSASRPQDRQFILSSKKLLLSDSGFYLCAWSWVGGNEQFFGPGTRLTVL.

Details on this clone: A junction end diverges from the germline sequence, so it may reflect a read error. The gene calls are TRBV13 and TRBJ2-3, with TRBD2 as a possible D gene (6 bases). CDR1 and CDR2 (germline): PRHDT, FYEKMQ (reference sequence). The CDR3 covers 14 residues. CDR3 sequence reads: CASSLGTLTDTQYF. The CDR3 region has the DNA TGTGCCAGCAGCCTAGGGACTCTAACAGATACGCAGTATTTT.

The chain combines TRBV18 with TRBJ2-6, with a tentative D call TRBD1 (6 bases). The CDR3 contains 17 residues. V was cut by 4 bases and J by 0 bases, with 13 bases left in between. The V gene's germline CDR1 is KGHSH and CDR2 LQKENI. CDR3: CASSRGDTSSGANVLTF. DNA of the CDR3: TGTGCCAGCTCACGAGGGGACACAAGCTCTGGGGCCAACGTCCTGACTTTC.

As concerns this clone: At the DNA level, this CDR3 is encoded by other sequences in the same sample as well. The V gene is TRBV10-1, the J gene TRBJ1-4; TRBD1 might be the D (6 bases). This CDR3 spans 18 amino acids. The V end lost 10 bases, the J end lost 2 bases, and 26 bases lay between the germline ends. Per the germline V gene, CDR1 is WNHNN and CDR2 is SYGVQD (reference sequence). CDR3 coding DNA: TGCGCCAACCCTAGGGGGGGAGAAGCGCCATCGACTAATGAAAAACTGTTTTTT. As protein: CANPRGGEAPSTNEKLFF.

The gene calls are TRBV6-6 and TRBJ2-3; 10 bases agree with TRBD2. V lost 6 bases, J lost 6 bases, and 9 bases stayed unmatched. The germline V gene has CDR1 MNHNY and CDR2 SVGAGI (reference sequence). The CDR3 sequence is 15 residues long. This CDR3 reads CASRTSGRAGDTQYF. The CDR3 coding sequence is TGTGCCAGCAGGACCAGCGGGAGGGCCGGGGATACGCAGTATTTT.

In this sample, this clone turned up once. The rearrangement joins TRBV29-1 to TRBJ2-7; TRBD1 is a possible D gene (6 bases). V was cut by 2 bases and J by 3 bases, with 14 bases left in between. CDR3 length: 14 residues. In germline, CDR1 is SQVTM, CDR2 ANQGSEA. CDR3 DNA: TGCAGCGTTGAACAAACAGGGCCCCTCTACGAGCAGTACTTC. The encoded protein is CSVEQTGPLYEQYF.

This clone has just one count. This chain joins TRBV5-1 and TRBJ2-7, with unresolved D. The CDR3 spans 14 residues. CDR1 is SGHRS, CDR2 YFSETQ, per germline. V lost 0 bases and J lost 0, with 7 bases in between. The chain's CDR3 is CASSLGGGSYEQYF. The CDR3 DNA is TGCGCCAGCAGCTTGGGAGGCGGCTCCTACGAGCAGTACTTC. The full variable domain, with the rest looked up from reference TRBV5-1 and TRBJ2-7, is KAGVTQTPRYLIKTRGQQVTLSCSPISGHRSVSWYQQTPGQGLQFLFEYFSETQRNKGNFPGRFSGRQFSNSRSEMNVSTLELGDSALYLCASSLGGGSYEQYFGPGTRLTVT.

This chain links TRBV14 with TRBJ2-2; D might be TRBD1 (6 bases). Germline V gene lookup returns CDR1 SGHDN and CDR2 FVKESK. The V end was cut by 2 bases, the J end by 1 base, with 11 bases between. The CDR3 is 16 amino acids. The CDR3 DNA reads TGTGCCAGCAGCCAAATACAGGGATTGAACACCGGGGAGCTGTTTTTT. This translates into CASSQIQGLNTGELFF.

V and J are TRBV18 and TRBJ2-7, with 7 bases lining up with TRBD1. The J segment lost 2 bases and the V segment lost 6 bases, leaving 4 bases of the junction unmatched. The germline V gene encodes CDR1 KGHSH and CDR2 LQKENI. The length of the CDR3 is 13 residues. The CDR3 loop is CASSEGTAYEQYF. The CDR3 coding sequence is TGTGCCAGCTCGGAAGGGACAGCCTACGAGCAGTACTTC.

The V gene is TRBV11-2, the J gene TRBJ2-5; TRBD2 matches at 14 bases. The CDR3 totals 16 residues. Germline V gene sequence: CDR1 SGHAT, CDR2 FQNNGV. The junction had 4 bases not matched to a gene; V was cut back by 5 bases and J by 2 bases. The CDR3 sequence is CASSRTSGGLQETQYF. CDR3 coding DNA: TGTGCCAGCAGCCGGACTAGCGGGGGGTTACAAGAGACCCAGTACTTC.

The V gene is TRBV6-5, the J gene TRBJ2-7; 7 bases fit TRBD1. From germline, CDR1 is MNHEY and CDR2 SVGAGI. Trimming removed 0 bases from V and 6 bases from J; junction bases left unmatched: 11. The CDR3 is 16 residues long. In nucleotides, the CDR3 is TGTGCCAGCAGTTACTCGGGTTACAGGGGTGGGGGCGAGCAGTACTTC. This codes for CASSYSGYRGGGEQYF.

J is TRBJ2-1 and V is TRBV11-2; 7 nucleotides agree with TRBD2. This CDR3 contains 15 residues. V gave up 0 bases and J gave up 7 bases; unmatched junction bases: 6. CDR1 SGHAT and CDR2 FQNNGV come from the germline V gene. CDR3 nucleotides: TGTGCCAGCAGCTTAGATCCTCGGGGGGTTAATGAGCAGTTCTTC. The encoded protein is CASSLDPRGVNEQFF.

The rearrangement links TRBV7-2 to TRBJ1-1; 8 positions match TRBD1. The CDR3 covers 13 residues. Germline CDR1 and CDR2: SGHTA and FQGNSA. V dropped 1 base and J dropped 6; count of bases not matched to a gene: 1. CDR3 loop: CASSLDRGSEAFF. The CDR3 region has the DNA TGTGCCAGCAGCTTAGACAGGGGGTCTGAAGCTTTCTTT.

This chain links TRBV4-3 with TRBJ2-7, with D possibly matching TRBD1 (5 bases). The CDR3 loop spans 15 amino acids. CDR1 LGHNA and CDR2 YSLEER come from the germline V gene. V gave up 0 bases and J gave up 0 bases, with 9 bases separating them. Written as DNA, the CDR3 is TGCGCCAGCAGCCAAGAAGGGGCAGGCTCCTACGAGCAGTACTTC. Translating it yields CASSQEGAGSYEQYF.

This clone has only one observation. The chain couples TRBV27 to TRBJ1-2, with D possibly being TRBD1 (6 bases). The germline V and J ends were trimmed by 10 bases and 0 bases, with 24 bases remaining between them. CDR3 length: 17 residues. Germline V gene sequence: CDR1 MNHEY, CDR2 SMNVEV (reference sequence). CDR3 amino acids: CATRIRDTAKANYGYTF. CDR3 nucleotide sequence: TGTGCCACCCGCATCCGGGACACCGCCAAAGCTAACTATGGCTACACCTTC.

This CDR3 is CASSVLGSGGYNEQFF. The CDR3 DNA is TGTGCCAGCAGCGTACTCGGAAGCGGGGGGTACAATGAGCAGTTCTTC. The rearrangement joins TRBV9 to TRBJ2-1; 9 nucleotides agree with TRBD2. V lost 1 base to trimming and J lost 4 bases; unmatched junction nucleotides: 6. Looked up from germline, CDR1 is SGDLS and CDR2 is YYNGEE. This CDR3 is built from 16 residues.

This chain joins TRBV19 and TRBJ1-2; D not resolved. Trimming removed 5 bases from V and 1 base from J, with 8 bases in between. Germline V gives CDR1 LNHDA, CDR2 SQIVND (reference sequence). The CDR3 has 13 amino acids. The CDR3 nucleotides read TGTGCCAGTAGTCCACGCAGTAACTATGGCTACACCTTC. Translation gives CASSPRSNYGYTF.

A few counts support this clone. The rearrangement uses TRBV7-9 and TRBJ2-5; 8 nucleotides line up with TRBD2. The junction had 4 bases not matched to a gene; V was cut back by 3 bases and J by 1 base. CDR1 is SEHNR, CDR2 FQNEAQ, per germline (reference sequence). This CDR3 contains 15 residues. CDR3 sequence reads: CASSFPSGGQETQYF. For the CDR3, the DNA is TGTGCCAGCAGCTTCCCAAGCGGGGGCCAAGAGACCCAGTACTTC.